This T cell receptor (beta chain) was sequenced for a study of blood T cell repertoires in COVID-19. On the study more broadly: Samples representing acute and convalescent COVID-19 were sourced from the United States, Italy and Spain. The cDNA or gDNA used as material had been derived from T cells, B-cell-depleted T cells, or PBMCs.

Germline values: CDR1 KGHDR, CDR2 SFDVKD. Germline trimming cut 2 bases from V and 4 bases from J; bases unmatched to any gene: 3. The CDR3 is 15 residues long. This clone was observed a single time. Per the original data handling: The assay estimated nucleated cells by amplifying reference gene primers. Some clones are missing from TCRdb's copy, which holds only in-frame ones; the method was immunoSEQ multiplex PCR. From that table come the V and J calls and clone size; the DNA was used to work out D and trimming. The profile covers 55,000 to 90,000 clones, with 75% to 95% appearing a single time and roughly 14% taken by the ten largest.

What was sequenced was peripheral blood. V is TRBV24-1 and J is TRBJ2-5, with 10 positions matching TRBD2. This sequence was found in a human donor with active COVID-19. The donor label of this sample is uncertain. CDR3 loop: CATSDYKREGETQYF. CDR3 DNA sequence: TGTGCCACCAGTGATTATAAGCGGGAGGGAGAGACCCAGTACTTC.